One sample yielded the 20 T cell receptor beta chains listed below, sequenced in a study of T cells after yellow fever vaccination. MiXCR was run by TCRdb on the 5' RACE reads, yielding one entry per CDR3 protein. The sample consists of over 150,000 distinct CDR3 sequences, approximately 6.7% of them appearing once. The sample was CD4+ T cells sorted from PBMCs, taken 5 to 6 days after the first yellow fever vaccination. Receptor source: a young man who received the YFV17D yellow fever vaccine.

This clonotype occurred many times. J is TRBJ2-2 and V is TRBV7-3; 9 bases fit TRBD2. Germline V gene lookup returns CDR1 SGHTA and CDR2 FQGTGA. With 3 bases clipped from V and 4 bases from J, the junction kept 0 bases outside the gene matches. This CDR3 is 14 amino acids long. The CDR3 is CASSLTSGTGELFF. DNA of the CDR3: TGTGCCAGCAGCTTGACTAGCGGCACCGGGGAGCTGTTTTTT.

The rearrangement links TRBV6-5 to TRBJ1-2; D is uncertain. The CDR3 totals 12 residues. Germline assignment: CDR1 MNHEY and CDR2 SVGAGI. V was pared by 6 bases and J by 3 bases, with 8 bases between. CDR3: CASSSGYYGYTF. CDR3 nucleotide sequence: TGTGCCAGCAGCTCCGGATACTATGGCTACACCTTC.

The table lists this clonotype with many counts. V and J are TRBV12-3 or TRBV12-4 and TRBJ2-1; D may match TRBD1 or TRBD2 (6 bases each). Trimming left V 5 bases short and J 5 bases short, with 16 bases between. CDR3 length: 15 residues. CDR3 bases: TGTGCCAGCAGTATGGGGGCGGGACCCAACAATGAGCAGTTCTTC. Amino acids: CASSMGAGPNNEQFF.

Ten or more counts support this clonotype. The rearrangement joins TRBV18 to TRBJ1-2; TRBD1 is a possible D gene (5 bases). Trimming removed 2 bases at V and 3 bases at J, with 10 bases between. The CDR3 spans 14 residues. Looked up from germline, CDR1 is KGHSH and CDR2 is LQKENI. CDR3 sequence (DNA): TGTGCCAGCTCACCAGCTGGGGGGTACTATGGCTACACCTTC. Translating it yields CASSPAGGYYGYTF.

CDR3 loop: CASSPPSRVFTGNTIYF. The CDR3 bases are TGTGCCAGCTCACCACCCTCGCGAGTATTCACTGGAAACACCATATATTTT. This chain links TRBV18 with TRBJ1-3; D unresolved. This CDR3 spans 17 amino acids. The V gene lost 0 bases and the J gene lost 2 bases, with 14 bases spanning the gap. The germline V gene has CDR1 KGHSH and CDR2 LQKENI.

This clonotype was recorded at least ten times. This chain joins TRBV24-1 and TRBJ2-3, with D tentatively TRBD2 (5 bases). This CDR3 contains 16 residues. The V gene's germline CDR1 is KGHDR and CDR2 SFDVKD. Trimming removed 3 bases at V and 2 bases at J, with 14 bases between. The CDR3 DNA is TGTGCCACCAGTGATCAGAGGGCGGCTTCCACAGATACGCAGTATTTT. It codes for CATSDQRAASTDTQYF.

V and J are TRBV20-1 and TRBJ1-2; TRBD1 might be the D (6 bases). Germline V gives CDR1 DFQATT, CDR2 SNEGSKA (reference sequence). V lost 5 bases and J 0 bases, leaving 13 bases between the germline ends. The CDR3 sequence is 14 residues long. CDR3 in amino acids: CSAGRTETNYGYTF. The CDR3 nucleotides are TGCAGTGCTGGCAGGACAGAGACTAACTATGGCTACACCTTC.

This clonotype was detected many times. V is TRBV6-2 or TRBV6-3 and J is TRBJ2-7, with TRBD1 identical over 8 bases. Germline V CDR1 and CDR2: MNHEY, SVGEGT. This CDR3 contains 13 residues. The V segment lost 6 bases and the J segment 1 base; nucleotides outside the gene matches: 2. CDR3 region: CASRWTGSYEQYV. The CDR3 nucleotides read TGTGCCAGCAGGTGGACAGGGTCCTACGAGCAGTACGTC.

This clonotype was detected a few times. The chain is built from TRBV7-2 and TRBJ2-7, with D possibly being TRBD2 (5 bases). CDR1 is SGHTA, CDR2 FQGNSA, per germline. The CDR3 covers 11 residues. The V and J ends lost 5 bases and 5 bases respectively, with 7 bases between them. The CDR3: CASSRADEQYF. The CDR3 nucleotides read TGTGCCAGCAGCAGAGCGGACGAGCAGTACTTC. Full variable domain (outside the CDR3, taken from reference TRBV7-2 and TRBJ2-7): GAGVSQSPSNKVTEKGKDVELRCDPISGHTALYWYRQSLGQGLEFLIYFQGNSAPDKSGLPSDRFSAERTGGSVSTLTIQRTQQEDSAVYLCASSRADEQYFGPGTRLTVT.

The chain recombines TRBV5-6 with TRBJ2-2; 10 bases are shared with TRBD1. Germline assignment: CDR1 SGHDT and CDR2 YYEEEE. The CDR3 is 16 residues long. Trimming removed 4 bases from V and 7 bases from J; junction bases left unmatched: 10. CDR3 protein: CASSPNPTGGFGELFF. In DNA, the CDR3 is TGTGCCAGCAGCCCGAACCCGACAGGGGGCTTCGGGGAGCTGTTTTTT.

As for this clonotype: A single base separates this from a much larger clone, so it may be a read error. The J gene is TRBJ1-4, the V gene TRBV5-1, with D hard to call. V was clipped by 1 base and J by 3 bases, with 7 bases between them. Germline V gene data show CDR1 as SGHRS and CDR2 as YFSETQ. CDR3 length: 14 residues. CDR3 coding DNA: TGCGCCAGCAGCTTGTCGGACCCTAATGAAAAACTGTTTTTT. This gives the protein CASSLSDPNEKLFF.

Ten or more counts support this clonotype. The rearrangement uses TRBV9 and TRBJ2-2; perhaps TRBD1 as D (6 bases). Germline V gives CDR1 SGDLS, CDR2 YYNGEE. This CDR3 has 15 residues. V gave up 5 bases and J gave up 2 bases, with 13 bases separating them. CDR3 protein: CASSTPGQNTGELFF. The CDR3 nucleotides are TGTGCCAGCAGTACCCCGGGACAAAACACCGGGGAGCTGTTTTTT.

This clonotype came up many times. V usage is TRBV20-1 and J usage is TRBJ2-3; a weak D match, TRBD2 (6 bases). The CDR3 consists of 14 residues. Looked up from germline, CDR1 is DFQATT and CDR2 is SNEGSKA (reference sequence). The V end was cut by 6 bases, the J end by 2 bases, with 15 bases between. CDR3: CSARIVADTDTQYF. CDR3 DNA sequence: TGCAGTGCCCGAATTGTAGCGGACACAGATACGCAGTATTTT.

In its sample, this clonotype was seen many times. The chain links TRBV6-2 or TRBV6-3 to TRBJ2-1; 9 bases are a match to TRBD1. There are 15 residues in the CDR3. Germline loops: CDR1 MNHEY, CDR2 SVGEGT. The V and J ends lost 5 bases and 8 bases, in that order; junction bases with no gene match: 10. The CDR3 DNA reads as TGTGCCAGCAGTCTCCGGGACAGGGTCTGGGATGAGCAGTTCTTC. Its protein product is CASSLRDRVWDEQFF.

This clonotype was counted a few times. The V gene is TRBV5-1, the J gene TRBJ2-5, with 12 bases lining up with TRBD1. V lost 3 bases to trimming and J lost 4 bases; unmatched junction nucleotides: 10. The V gene's germline CDR1 is SGHRS and CDR2 YFSETQ. The CDR3 covers 17 residues. CDR3 region: CASSWRGTGGVGETQYF. The DNA for the CDR3 is TGCGCCAGCAGCTGGCGGGGGACAGGGGGCGTAGGAGAGACCCAGTACTTC. The full variable domain, with the rest looked up from reference TRBV5-1 and TRBJ2-5, is KAGVTQTPRYLIKTRGQQVTLSCSPISGHRSVSWYQQTPGQGLQFLFEYFSETQRNKGNFPGRFSGRQFSNSRSEMNVSTLELGDSALYLCASSWRGTGGVGETQYFGPGTRLLVL.

This clonotype was seen more than once but under ten times. V is TRBV19 and J is TRBJ1-1; D remains unclear. The CDR3 is made up of 11 amino acids. The V and J ends lost 6 bases and 10 bases respectively, with 12 bases between them. Germline V gene data show CDR1 as LNHDA and CDR2 as SQIVND (reference sequence). CDR3 nucleotides: TGTGCCAGTAGGTACGGCAAAGGAGCTTTCTTT. Translation: CASRYGKGAFF.

The chain joins TRBV6-1 to TRBJ1-2; D is unclear. The CDR3 is 14 amino acids. Looked up from germline, CDR1 is MNHNS and CDR2 is SASEGT. V was trimmed by 0 bases and J by 3 bases, leaving 8 bases between them. The CDR3 sequence is CASSEARGYYGYTF. The CDR3 coding sequence is TGTGCCAGCAGTGAAGCTCGGGGTTACTATGGCTACACCTTC.

The chain joins TRBV5-5 to TRBJ2-7; D is possibly TRBD1 or TRBD2 (5 bases each). Between the trimmed V and J ends, which lost 4 bases and 0 bases, there was a span of 14 bases. Germline CDR1 reads SGHKS; CDR2 reads YYEKEE (reference sequence). CDR3 length: 15 amino acids. CDR3 sequence (DNA): TGTGCCAGCAGCATCGGGACGGAGAGCTCCTACGAGCAGTACTTC. Its protein is CASSIGTESSYEQYF.

This clonotype was counted ten times or more. V is TRBV27 and J is TRBJ2-3; weak D call: TRBD2 (6 bases). Trimming took 4 bases from V and 6 from J, leaving 17 bases between them. The CDR3 runs 15 residues. CDR1 is MNHEY and CDR2 is SMNVEV in the germline V gene (reference sequence). CDR3 amino acids: CASSWTGEEMDTQYF. The CDR3, as DNA: TGTGCCAGCAGTTGGACCGGGGAGGAAATGGATACGCAGTATTTT.

This clonotype has ten or more counts. V gene TRBV5-1 combines with J gene TRBJ1-2; TRBD1 matches at 10 bases. This CDR3 is 14 amino acids long. Germline-derived CDR1 and CDR2 are SGHRS and YFSETQ. V shed 4 bases, J shed 4 bases, and the junction held 4 bases outside the gene matches. Here the CDR3 DNA reads TGCGCCAGCAGCGACAGGGGGCTTACCTATGGCTACACCTTC. Its protein is CASSDRGLTYGYTF.